Presented here are 21 T cell receptor beta chains from one specimen sequenced in a study of T cell repertoires in cytomegalovirus infection (dated by TCRdb to the late 2010s). The sequencer listed for this sample is Illumina HiSeq 1500. TCRdb reran the public reads through fastp at Q25 and MiXCR, keeping productive beta chains. Here each entry gathers all rows of one CDR3 protein and keeps the most common genes and DNA. The sample table holds about 740,000 distinct CDR3 sequences, of which about a third were seen once. The top ten clones comprise 2.5% to 3% of the sample. Sequenced sample: PBMCs. These TCRs come from a human donor in good health (CMV status not recorded). Some clones in this sample may be carry-over from other donors' samples.

The genes are TRBV4-1 and TRBJ2-3; 8 positions agree with TRBD1. Germline CDR1 reads MGHRA; CDR2 reads YSYEKL. This CDR3 comprises 16 residues. The V and J ends lost 3 bases and 4 bases, in that order; junction bases with no gene match: 9. Here the CDR3 reads CASSHLGQGPADTQYF. As DNA, the CDR3 is TGCGCCAGCAGCCATCTCGGACAGGGACCGGCAGATACGCAGTATTTT.

J is TRBJ1-4 and V is TRBV12-3 or TRBV12-4; D is undetermined. With 3 bases removed from V and 3 bases from J, the gap between germline ends came to 17 bases. The length of the CDR3 is 17 residues. The CDR3 region is CASSFGVPGLSNEKLFF. CDR3 in DNA: TGTGCCAGCAGTTTCGGGGTACCTGGACTATCTAATGAAAAACTGTTTTTT.

The chain combines TRBV12-3 or TRBV12-4 with TRBJ1-5; D might be TRBD1 (5 bases). Deletions cut 1 base from V and 6 bases from J, with 13 bases between. The CDR3 extends over 15 amino acids. The CDR3 DNA is TGTGCCAGCAGTTTAGTACAGGATAGTAGTCAGCCCCAGCATTTT. Encoded protein: CASSLVQDSSQPQHF.

The CDR3 spells CASSPHRVLAGVLEQYF. The CDR3 region has the DNA TGTGCCAGCAGCCCGCATCGGGTTCTAGCGGGAGTCCTCGAGCAGTACTTC. The rearrangement uses TRBV7-9 and TRBJ2-7, with TRBD2 identical over 10 bases. Trimming cost V 5 bases and J 6 bases; bases outside gene matches: 16. CDR1 and CDR2 from the germline V gene are SEHNR and FQNEAQ (reference sequence). This CDR3 has 17 residues.

The V and J genes are TRBV28 and TRBJ1-4; D unclear. This CDR3 comprises 15 residues. V lost 7 bases to trimming and J lost 6 bases, with 18 bases between them. In germline, CDR1 is MDHEN, CDR2 SYDVKM. The CDR3 bases are TGTGCCAGCACGCCCTTACTAACCCCGTATGAAAAACTGTTTTTT. It translates to CASTPLLTPYEKLFF.

There are many counts of this clonotype. The V gene is TRBV7-9, the J gene TRBJ1-1, with a tentative D call TRBD1 (5 bases). Germline CDR1 is SEHNR and CDR2 is FQNEAQ (reference sequence). V was shortened by 6 bases and J by 1 base, with 9 bases between the two germline ends. There are 13 residues in the CDR3. The CDR3 DNA follows: TGTGCCAGCAGGTTAACAGGGAACACTGAAGCTTTCTTT. It encodes CASRLTGNTEAFF.

In its sample, this clonotype was seen a few times. The V gene is TRBV20-1, the J gene TRBJ1-1, with D possibly being TRBD1 (5 bases). This CDR3 has 13 amino acids. Germline V CDR1 and CDR2: DFQATT, SNEGSKA (reference sequence). V lost 0 bases and J lost 8, with 13 bases in between. The DNA for the CDR3 is TGCAGTGCTAGAGATGGGCGGGGGACGGAAGCTTTCTTT. Protein sequence: CSARDGRGTEAFF.

This clonotype showed up just a few times. This sequence joins TRBV28 and TRBJ2-2; D uncertain. CDR3 length: 13 residues. Between the trimmed V and J ends, which lost 6 bases and 7 bases, there was a span of 12 bases. Germline loops: CDR1 MDHEN, CDR2 SYDVKM. The CDR3 loop reads CASSRLNHGELFF. For the CDR3, the DNA is TGTGCCAGCAGCCGCCTAAATCACGGGGAGCTGTTTTTT. Supplemented by reference TRBV28 and TRBJ2-2, the full variable domain reads DVKVTQSSRYLVKRTGEKVFLECVQDMDHENMFWYRQDPGLGLRLIYFSYDVKMKEKGDIPEGYSVSREKKERFSLILESASTNQTSMYLCASSRLNHGELFFGEGSRLTVL.

The chain is built from TRBV28 and TRBJ2-7; unclear D gene. Germline V gene lookup returns CDR1 MDHEN and CDR2 SYDVKM. CDR3 size: 16 residues. The germline V and J ends were trimmed by 10 bases and 3 bases, with 25 bases remaining between them. The CDR3 nucleotides read TGTGCCACTCTGCGCACTTTAGATGCCCTTAGCTACGAGCAGTACTTC. It specifies CATLRTLDALSYEQYF.

This clonotype was found a few times. The chain employs TRBV20-1 and TRBJ1-5; TRBD1 aligns across 12 bases. The V segment lost 1 base and the J segment 6 bases; nucleotides outside the gene matches: 10. This CDR3 comprises 17 residues. Looked up from germline, CDR1 is DFQATT and CDR2 is SNEGSKA (reference sequence). The CDR3, as DNA: TGCAGTGCTAGAGTGGGGCCGGGACAGGGGGCAAGTCAGCCCCAGCATTTT. Protein: CSARVGPGQGASQPQHF.

This clonotype was counted only a few times. V is TRBV12-3 or TRBV12-4 and J is TRBJ2-7; 9 positions agree with TRBD1. Trimming cost V 6 bases and J 5 bases; bases outside gene matches: 8. The CDR3 loop spans 14 amino acids. CDR3 region: CASRDDRGYHEQYF. In DNA, the CDR3 is TGTGCCAGCAGGGACGACAGGGGGTACCACGAGCAGTACTTC.

V usage is TRBV28 and J usage is TRBJ2-7, with 8 bases fitting TRBD2. In germline, CDR1 is MDHEN, CDR2 SYDVKM. The CDR3 length is 16 residues. V shed 5 bases, J shed 3 bases, and the junction held 12 bases outside the gene matches. The CDR3 nucleotides read TGTGCCAGCAGTCCCCCCGGGGTAGCGGGGATCTACGAGCAGTACTTC. It specifies CASSPPGVAGIYEQYF.

This clonotype was picked up a small number of times. This chain uses TRBV4-1 with TRBJ2-7; D is unclear. Deletions cut 3 bases from V and 4 bases from J, with 10 bases between. This CDR3 region has 13 residues. CDR1 and CDR2 (germline): MGHRA, YSYEKL. CDR3: CASSHIVAYEQYF. In DNA form, the CDR3 reads TGCGCCAGCAGCCATATAGTGGCATACGAGCAGTACTTC.

The chain recombines TRBV5-6 with TRBJ1-2, with 7 nucleotides matching TRBD1. The CDR3 covers 14 residues. Per the germline V gene, CDR1 is SGHDT and CDR2 is YYEEEE. Trimming cost V 3 bases and J 2 bases; bases outside gene matches: 4. The CDR3 DNA is TGTGCCAGCAGCTGGAGGGGACAGAACTATGGCTACACCTTC. Translated: CASSWRGQNYGYTF.

The table lists this clonotype with a few counts. The chain employs TRBV28 and TRBJ1-1, with D possibly being TRBD1 (5 bases). CDR1 MDHEN and CDR2 SYDVKM come from the germline V gene. The CDR3 spans 15 residues. V was pared by 4 bases and J by 1 base, with 13 bases between. CDR3 DNA sequence: TGTGCCAGCAGTTCACCTTGGGACGGGAACACTGAAGCTTTCTTT. The encoded protein is CASSSPWDGNTEAFF.

The gene calls are TRBV4-1 and TRBJ2-5; 8 nucleotides line up with TRBD2. Germline V gene data show CDR1 as MGHRA and CDR2 as YSYEKL. The trim removed 3 bases at V and 2 bases at J, leaving 2 bases unmatched. This CDR3 region has 14 residues. The DNA for the CDR3 is TGCGCCAGCAGCCATGGACTAGCTCAAGAGACCCAGTACTTC. It encodes CASSHGLAQETQYF.

This chain connects TRBV7-9 to TRBJ1-4; a possible D gene is TRBD1 (5 bases). The CDR3 consists of 15 residues. Germline V gene lookup returns CDR1 SEHNR and CDR2 FQNEAQ (reference sequence). V gave up 3 bases and J gave up 3 bases, with 11 bases separating them. CDR3 region: CASSFNGAANEKLFF. Here the CDR3 DNA reads TGTGCCAGCAGCTTTAACGGGGCGGCTAATGAAAAACTGTTTTTT.

This clonotype has just a few counts. The chain recombines TRBV6-6 with TRBJ1-1; D gene unclear. The CDR3 extends over 15 amino acids. The germline gives CDR1 MNHNY, CDR2 SVGAGI (reference sequence). Trimming cost V 5 bases and J 0 bases, with 13 bases left between them. Here the CDR3 DNA reads TGTGCCAGCAGTCGACACGGGCATTTGAACACTGAAGCTTTCTTT. Translation: CASSRHGHLNTEAFF.

The V call is TRBV4-1, the J call TRBJ1-2; D perhaps matches TRBD1 (5 bases). V shed 1 base and J shed 8 bases, with 23 bases lying between them. Germline assignment: CDR1 MGHRA and CDR2 YSYEKL. This CDR3 comprises 17 residues. The CDR3 coding sequence is TGCGCCAGCAGCCAAGTGGGTAGGGGAGTCCAATCGTGGGGCTACACCTTC. Translating gives CASSQVGRGVQSWGYTF.

This clonotype has just a few counts. This sequence joins TRBV20-1 and TRBJ2-7, with D uncertain. In germline, CDR1 is DFQATT, CDR2 SNEGSKA (reference sequence). This CDR3 is built from 15 residues. V was clipped by 2 bases and J by 2 bases, with 16 bases between them. CDR3 protein: CSARPLAALPYEQYF. CDR3 DNA sequence: TGCAGTGCTAGACCCCTCGCGGCCCTACCCTACGAGCAGTACTTC.

The chain has TRBV5-1 and TRBJ2-7; D perhaps matches TRBD1 (5 bases). Germline-derived CDR1 and CDR2 are SGHRS and YFSETQ. Trimming took 4 bases from V and 1 from J, leaving 18 bases between them. The CDR3 loop spans 16 amino acids. The CDR3 sequence is CASSPQGAQISYEQYF. The CDR3 region has the DNA TGCGCCAGCAGCCCCCAAGGGGCCCAAATTTCCTACGAGCAGTACTTC.